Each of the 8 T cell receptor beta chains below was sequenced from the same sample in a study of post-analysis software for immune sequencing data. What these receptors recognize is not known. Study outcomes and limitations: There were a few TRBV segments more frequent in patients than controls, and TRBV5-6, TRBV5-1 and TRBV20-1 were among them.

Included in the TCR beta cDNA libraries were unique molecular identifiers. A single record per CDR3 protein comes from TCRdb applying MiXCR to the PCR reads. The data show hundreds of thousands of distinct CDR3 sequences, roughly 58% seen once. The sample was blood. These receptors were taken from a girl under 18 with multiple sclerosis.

CDR3 sequence reads: CSVDRGTGGYGYTF. Written as DNA, the CDR3 is TGCAGCGTTGATCGTGGGACAGGGGGCTATGGCTACACCTTC. The chain combines TRBV29-1 with TRBJ1-2; 11 nucleotides line up with TRBD1. Germline V lookup: CDR1 SQVTM, CDR2 ANQGSEA. CDR3 size: 14 residues. V was clipped by 3 bases and J by 4 bases; unmatched bases: 4. Variable domain in full (rest from reference TRBV29-1 and TRBJ1-2): SAVISQKPSRDICQRGTSLTIQCQVDSQVTMMFWYRQQPGQSLTLIATANQGSEATYESGFVIDKFPISRPNLTFSTLTVSNMSPEDSSIYLCSVDRGTGGYGYTFGSGTRLTVV.

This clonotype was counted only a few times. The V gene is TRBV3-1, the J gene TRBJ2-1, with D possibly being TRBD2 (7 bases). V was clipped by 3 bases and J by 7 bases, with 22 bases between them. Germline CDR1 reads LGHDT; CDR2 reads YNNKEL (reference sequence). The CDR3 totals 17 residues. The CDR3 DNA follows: TGTGCCAGCAGCCATCGCCTGAGACAGGTGGGGGGGAATGAGCAGTTCTTC. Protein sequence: CASSHRLRQVGGNEQFF.

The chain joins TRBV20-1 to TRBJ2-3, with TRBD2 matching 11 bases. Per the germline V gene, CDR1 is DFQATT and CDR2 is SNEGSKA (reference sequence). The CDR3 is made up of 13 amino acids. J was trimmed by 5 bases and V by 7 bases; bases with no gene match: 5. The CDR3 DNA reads TGCAGTGGGGAACTAGCGGGAGTAGATACGCAGTATTTT. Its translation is CSGELAGVDTQYF.

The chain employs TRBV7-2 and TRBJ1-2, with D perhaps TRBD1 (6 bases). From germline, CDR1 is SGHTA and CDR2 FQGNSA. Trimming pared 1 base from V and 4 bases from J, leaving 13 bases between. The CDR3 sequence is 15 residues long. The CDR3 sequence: CASSLVGDIPYGYTF. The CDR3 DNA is TGTGCCAGCAGCTTAGTCGGGGACATACCCTATGGCTACACCTTC.

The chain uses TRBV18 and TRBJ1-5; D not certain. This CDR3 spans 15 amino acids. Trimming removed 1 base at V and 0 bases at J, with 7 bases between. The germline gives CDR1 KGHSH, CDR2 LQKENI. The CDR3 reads CASSPRWGSNQPQHF. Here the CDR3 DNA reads TGTGCCAGCTCACCACGGTGGGGTAGCAATCAGCCCCAGCATTTT. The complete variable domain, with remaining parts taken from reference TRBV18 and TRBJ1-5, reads NAGVMQNPRHLVRRRGQEARLRCSPMKGHSHVYWYRQLPEEGLKFMVYLQKENIIDESGMPKERFSAEFPKEGPSILRIQQVVRGDSAAYFCASSPRWGSNQPQHFGDGTRLSIL.

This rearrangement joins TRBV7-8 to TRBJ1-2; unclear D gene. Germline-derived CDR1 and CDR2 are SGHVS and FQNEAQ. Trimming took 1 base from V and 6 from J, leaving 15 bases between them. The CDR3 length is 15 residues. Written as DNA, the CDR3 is TGTGCCAGCAGCTTAGTCGGATCGGGTTGGGATGGCTACACCTTC. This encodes CASSLVGSGWDGYTF. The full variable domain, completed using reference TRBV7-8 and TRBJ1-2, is GAGVSQSPRYKVAKRGQDVALRCDPISGHVSLFWYQQALGQGPEFLTYFQNEAQLDKSGLPSDRFFAERPEGSVSTLKIQRTQQEDSAVYLCASSLVGSGWDGYTFGSGTRLTVV.

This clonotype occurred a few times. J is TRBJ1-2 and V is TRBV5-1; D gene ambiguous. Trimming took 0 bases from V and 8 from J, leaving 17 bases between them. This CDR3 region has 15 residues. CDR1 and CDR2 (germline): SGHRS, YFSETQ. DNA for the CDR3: TGCGCCAGCAGCTTGGCGGTCTCGCTTGGCCACGGCTACACCTTC. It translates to CASSLAVSLGHGYTF.

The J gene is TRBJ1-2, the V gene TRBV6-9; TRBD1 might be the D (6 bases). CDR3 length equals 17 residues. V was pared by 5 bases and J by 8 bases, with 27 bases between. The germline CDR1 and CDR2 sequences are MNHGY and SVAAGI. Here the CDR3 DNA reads TGTGCCAGCAGTCACCCTCGGGGGCAACAGGAGGAAGGAGGCTACACCTTC. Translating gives CASSHPRGQQEEGGYTF.